The 28 T cell receptor beta chains listed next were all sequenced from one sample in a study of blood T cell repertoires in COVID-19. Only in-frame clones appear in the TCRdb table, and some are missing; sequencing was by immunoSEQ multiplex PCR. The sample records around 120,000 clones, around 79% being singletons. The sequenced sample consisted of peripheral blood. These receptors all stem from an older man with acute or convalescent COVID-19.

The chain uses TRBV5-1 and TRBJ1-2; possibly TRBD1 for D (5 bases). With 0 bases removed from V and 1 base from J, the gap between germline ends came to 10 bases. Looked up from germline, CDR1 is SGHRS and CDR2 is YFSETQ. This CDR3 region has 15 residues. The CDR3 protein is CASSLDPTVNYGYTF. The CDR3 DNA follows: TGCGCCAGCAGCTTGGACCCGACAGTTAACTATGGCTACACCTTC.

A single count supports this clone. V is TRBV6-5 and J is TRBJ1-2, with D maybe TRBD1 (5 bases). The CDR3 covers 12 residues. Trimming took off 8 bases at V and 6 bases at J, with 13 bases between the two ends. Per germline, CDR1 MNHEY and CDR2 SVGAGI. The CDR3 DNA reads TGTGCCAGCGGACTGGGACTCAATGGCTACACCTTC. It encodes CASGLGLNGYTF.

The chain has TRBV11-1 and TRBJ2-5; 7 nucleotides match TRBD1. Germline trimming cut 5 bases from V and 4 bases from J; bases unmatched to any gene: 4. CDR3 size: 13 residues. Germline CDR1 reads SGHAT; CDR2 reads FQDESV (reference sequence). This CDR3 is CASSIRQGETQYF. CDR3 DNA sequence: TGTGCCAGCAGCATCAGACAGGGAGAGACCCAGTACTTC. The full variable domain, completed using reference TRBV11-1 and TRBJ2-5, is EAEVAQSPRYKITEKSQAVAFWCDPISGHATLYWYRQILGQGPELLVQFQDESVVDDSQLPKDRFSAERLKGVDSTLKIQPAELGDSAMYLCASSIRQGETQYFGPGTRLLVL.

This chain links TRBV18 with TRBJ2-7; 7 nucleotides agree with TRBD1. V lost 4 bases and J lost 0; bases outside the gene matches: 6. Germline V gene data show CDR1 as KGHSH and CDR2 as LQKENI. The CDR3 loop spans 15 amino acids. The CDR3 reads CASSQLDRVSYEQYF. CDR3 coding DNA: TGTGCCAGCTCACAACTCGACAGGGTCTCCTACGAGCAGTACTTC.

The gene calls are TRBV5-1 and TRBJ2-5; D might be TRBD2 (6 bases). Per germline, CDR1 SGHRS and CDR2 YFSETQ. V lost 4 bases and J lost 2, with 12 bases in between. The CDR3 has 14 residues. As DNA, the CDR3 is TGCGCCAGCAGCCGGGACTCGCGACAAGAGACCCAGTACTTC. Translation: CASSRDSRQETQYF.

V gene TRBV18 combines with J gene TRBJ2-4; a weak D match, TRBD2 (6 bases). This CDR3 contains 14 residues. Trimming removed 4 bases from V and 4 bases from J, with 11 bases in between. Germline loops: CDR1 KGHSH, CDR2 LQKENI. The CDR3 protein is CASSREDLKNIQYF. CDR3 coding DNA: TGTGCCAGCTCACGGGAGGATCTTAAAAACATTCAGTACTTC.

The V and J genes are TRBV13 and TRBJ1-2; D not certain. V shed 3 bases and J shed 4 bases, with 9 bases lying between them. Germline V gene sequence: CDR1 PRHDT, CDR2 FYEKMQ (reference sequence). The CDR3 consists of 13 residues. The DNA of the CDR3 is TGTGCCAGCAGCTTCCAGGTAATCTATGGCTACACCTTC. Its translation is CASSFQVIYGYTF.

The chain joins TRBV27 to TRBJ1-3, with 10 nucleotides matching TRBD1. Trimming cost V 3 bases and J 3 bases; bases outside gene matches: 17. The CDR3 is made up of 20 amino acids. Germline CDR1 and CDR2: MNHEY and SMNVEV (reference sequence). CDR3 residues: CASSFALRPGQGRLGNTIYF. For the CDR3, the DNA is TGTGCCAGCAGTTTTGCCCTTCGTCCGGGACAGGGGAGGCTTGGAAACACCATATATTTT.

The rearrangement joins TRBV12-3 or TRBV12-4 to TRBJ1-1, with D possibly matching TRBD1 (6 bases). The V gene lost 6 bases and the J gene lost 4 bases, with 12 bases spanning the gap. This CDR3 has 13 residues. CDR3 residues: CASRPARGTEAFF. For the CDR3, the DNA is TGTGCCAGCAGACCCGCCAGGGGCACTGAAGCTTTCTTT.

This chain joins TRBV9 and TRBJ2-5, with D perhaps matching TRBD1 (6 bases). The V end lost 4 bases, the J end lost 3 bases, and 16 bases lay between the germline ends. Germline V CDR1 and CDR2: SGDLS, YYNGEE. The CDR3 contains 15 residues. The DNA of the CDR3 is TGTGCCAGCAGCTCTACCGGGACACTCAAAGAGACCCAGTACTTC. Translated: CASSSTGTLKETQYF.

The genes are TRBV7-9 and TRBJ2-5; D possibly corresponds to TRBD2 (5 bases). Looked up from germline, CDR1 is SEHNR and CDR2 is FQNEAQ (reference sequence). This CDR3 is built from 14 residues. Trimming took off 4 bases at V and 3 bases at J, with 12 bases between the two ends. DNA of the CDR3: TGTGCCAGCAGCTCCCGGAGGAGTGAAGAGACCCAGTACTTC. Translated: CASSSRRSEETQYF.

CDR3: CASSLLSGQDYGYTF. For the CDR3, the DNA is TGTGCCAGCAGCTTGTTATCGGGACAGGACTATGGCTACACCTTC. The genes are TRBV5-4 and TRBJ1-2, with 8 bases that match TRBD1. Germline trimming cut 1 base from V and 3 bases from J; bases unmatched to any gene: 5. In germline, CDR1 is SGHNT, CDR2 YYREEE (reference sequence). The CDR3 runs to 15 residues.

The count of this clone is one. This sequence joins TRBV30 and TRBJ1-1, with 8 bases identical to TRBD1. Germline CDR1 GTSNPN, CDR2 SVGIG (reference sequence). V lost 2 bases and J lost 3; bases outside the gene matches: 5. This CDR3 contains 14 residues. The CDR3 DNA reads as TGTGCCTGGAGTTGGACAGGGCGGGACACTGAAGCTTTCTTT. Protein: CAWSWTGRDTEAFF. Full variable domain (rest looked up from reference TRBV30 and TRBJ1-1): SQTIHQWPATLVQPVGSPLSLECTVEGTSNPNLYWYRQAAGRGLQLLFYSVGIGQISSEVPQNLSASRPQDRQFILSSKKLLLSDSGFYLCAWSWTGRDTEAFFGQGTRLTVV.

This chain links TRBV9 with TRBJ1-2; no reliable D call. The germline V gene has CDR1 SGDLS and CDR2 YYNGEE. CDR3 size: 14 residues. V shed 0 bases and J shed 2 bases, with 8 bases lying between them. In DNA form, the CDR3 reads TGTGCCAGCAGCGTAGGAGGCGGAAACTATGGCTACACCTTC. It specifies CASSVGGGNYGYTF.

This clone was counted once. The CDR3 bases are TGTGCCAGCAGCTTAGAGGCTAGCCCCCAAGAGACCCAGTACTTC. It translates to CASSLEASPQETQYF. This chain joins TRBV7-2 and TRBJ2-5; a weak D match, TRBD2 (5 bases). V lost 1 base, J lost 1 base, and 10 bases lay in between. This CDR3 contains 15 residues. Germline CDR1 reads SGHTA; CDR2 reads FQGNSA.

The J gene is TRBJ2-5, the V gene TRBV12-3 or TRBV12-4; the D gene is possibly TRBD1 (5 bases). There are 12 residues in the CDR3. The V and J ends lost 3 bases and 5 bases respectively, with 7 bases between them. The CDR3 region has the DNA TGTGCCAGCAGTTTCTCAGGGGAGACCCAGTACTTC. It yields the protein CASSFSGETQYF.

The chain couples TRBV14 to TRBJ1-3, with a possible D match to TRBD1 (5 bases). The V gene lost 0 bases and the J gene lost 4 bases, with 10 bases spanning the gap. The length of the CDR3 is 15 residues. The germline CDR1 and CDR2 sequences are SGHDN and FVKESK. The DNA of the CDR3 is TGTGCCAGCAGCCAAGACGGGACTTTCGGAAACACCATATATTTT. Its protein is CASSQDGTFGNTIYF.

This chain uses TRBV7-2 with TRBJ1-5, with D tentatively TRBD1 (5 bases). The length of the CDR3 is 14 residues. Germline values: CDR1 SGHTA, CDR2 FQGNSA. Deletions cut 2 bases from V and 7 bases from J, with 12 bases between. The CDR3 here is CASSLSPGGQPQHF. CDR3 coding DNA: TGTGCCAGCAGCTTAAGTCCTGGGGGGCAGCCCCAGCATTTT.

About this clone: This sample includes further DNA sequences coding for the same CDR3. The chain carries TRBV5-4 and TRBJ1-2, with a possible D match to TRBD1 (6 bases). Germline values: CDR1 SGHNT, CDR2 YYREEE (reference sequence). The V gene lost 0 bases and the J gene lost 4 bases, with 7 bases spanning the gap. The CDR3 is 13 amino acids. The CDR3 is CASSLDRVYGYTF. The CDR3 DNA is TGTGCCAGCAGCTTGGACAGGGTCTATGGCTACACCTTC.

CDR3 region: CASSYPSGGASYNEQFF. CDR3 nucleotide sequence: TGTGCCAGCAGCTATCCTAGCGGGGGGGCCTCCTACAATGAGCAGTTCTTC. The V gene is TRBV7-2, the J gene TRBJ2-1; 12 bases are shared with TRBD2. Germline loops: CDR1 SGHTA, CDR2 FQGNSA. The V and J ends lost 4 bases and 0 bases, in that order; junction bases with no gene match: 4. The CDR3 is 17 amino acids.

V gene TRBV5-4 combines with J gene TRBJ1-2; TRBD1 is a possible D gene (6 bases). CDR1 is SGHNT, CDR2 YYREEE, per germline (reference sequence). Trimming pared 4 bases from V and 6 bases from J, leaving 16 bases between. The CDR3 runs 14 residues. The CDR3 here is CASSEGTTRHGYTF. DNA of the CDR3: TGTGCCAGCAGCGAGGGGACAACAAGACATGGCTACACCTTC. The complete variable domain, with remaining parts taken from reference TRBV5-4 and TRBJ1-2, reads ETGVTQSPTHLIKTRGQQVTLRCSSQSGHNTVSWYQQALGQGPQFIFQYYREEENGRGNFPPRFSGLQFPNYSSELNVNALELDDSALYLCASSEGTTRHGYTFGSGTRLTVV.

The chain has TRBV5-1 and TRBJ2-7; 9 bases match TRBD1. CDR3 size: 13 residues. In germline, CDR1 is SGHRS, CDR2 YFSETQ. J lost 5 bases, V lost 6 bases, and 6 bases had no gene match. The DNA for the CDR3 is TGCGCCAGCATGGGACAGGGTCTGGACGAGCAGTACTTC. Protein: CASMGQGLDEQYF.

The chain links TRBV9 to TRBJ2-7, with TRBD1 identical over 10 bases. Germline CDR1 SGDLS, CDR2 YYNGEE. This CDR3 has 17 amino acids. J lost 6 bases, V lost 2 bases, and 14 bases had no gene match. In DNA, the CDR3 is TGTGCCAGCAGCGTGATATTATCGGGACAGGGGAGCCGCGAGCAGTACTTC. Translating it yields CASSVILSGQGSREQYF. The full variable domain, rest sourced from reference TRBV9 and TRBJ2-7, is DSGVTQTPKHLITATGQRVTLRCSPRSGDLSVYWYQQSLDQGLQFLIQYYNGEERAKGNILERFSAQQFPDLHSELNLSSLELGDSALYFCASSVILSGQGSREQYFGPGTRLTVT.

CDR3 residues: CASSFGGGGHQETQYF. DNA of the CDR3: TGTGCCAGCAGCTTCGGCGGGGGGGGGCACCAAGAGACCCAGTACTTC. The V and J genes are TRBV7-9 and TRBJ2-5, with 9 bases identical to TRBD2. There are 16 residues in the CDR3. The ends lost 3 bases at V and 0 bases at J; junction bases unmatched: 5. In germline, CDR1 is SEHNR, CDR2 FQNEAQ (reference sequence).

The V and J genes are TRBV10-3 and TRBJ1-1; D ambiguous. V lost 0 bases, J lost 11 bases, and 7 bases lay in between. Germline loops: CDR1 ENHRY, CDR2 SYGVKD. There are 11 residues in the CDR3. The CDR3 region is CAISESRAAFF. The DNA of the CDR3 is TGTGCCATCAGTGAGTCCCGAGCGGCTTTCTTT.

This rearrangement joins TRBV19 to TRBJ1-2, with D hard to call. CDR1 is LNHDA and CDR2 is SQIVND in the germline V gene (reference sequence). CDR3 length: 13 residues. Trimming took off 7 bases at V and 3 bases at J, with 12 bases between the two ends. The CDR3 loop reads CASMQTTYYGYTF. DNA for the CDR3: TGTGCCAGTATGCAGACAACATACTATGGCTACACCTTC.

The sample holds one count of this clone. The chain uses TRBV5-4 and TRBJ1-1, with no clear D. Germline lookup yields CDR1 SGHNT and CDR2 YYREEE (reference sequence). The V gene lost 0 bases and the J gene lost 11 bases, with 14 bases spanning the gap. The CDR3 is made up of 13 amino acids. As DNA, the CDR3 is TGTGCCAGCAGCTTGGATGGGGAGTCGGGGGCTTTCTTT. Translating it yields CASSLDGESGAFF.

This clone turned up a few times. The same CDR3 is also encoded by other DNA sequences in this sample. The rearrangement uses TRBV9 and TRBJ2-1, with D maybe TRBD1 (5 bases). Trimming pared 3 bases from V and 2 bases from J, leaving 12 bases between. Germline V gene sequence: CDR1 SGDLS, CDR2 YYNGEE. The CDR3 has 15 residues. The CDR3 sequence: CASSAETVTYNEQFF. DNA of the CDR3: TGTGCCAGCAGCGCGGAGACAGTGACCTACAATGAGCAGTTCTTC.